The TCR beta chain under discussion was sequenced for a study of blood T cell repertoires in COVID-19. As originally analysed: Reference gene primer amplification gave nucleated cell count estimates. Repertoires were generated with immunoSEQ multiplex PCR, while TCRdb's copy carries only in-frame clones and drops some. That table is the source of V, J and clone size, and D and trimming were worked out from the DNA. Here the sample spans about 150,000 clones, 65% to 90% being singletons. The CDR3 length is 15 residues. Germline values: CDR1 KGHSH, CDR2 LQKENI. V shed 2 bases and J shed 4 bases, with 11 bases lying between them. Points on this clone: Other DNA sequences in this specimen translate into the identical CDR3.

J is TRBJ2-2 and V is TRBV18; tentatively, D is TRBD1 (6 bases). Sequenced input: peripheral blood. The TCR originated in a man aged 65 to 79 with acute or convalescent COVID-19. CDR3 nucleotides: TGTGCCAGCTCACCAGTACAGGGTCTCACCGGGGAGCTGTTTTTT. It encodes CASSPVQGLTGELFF.